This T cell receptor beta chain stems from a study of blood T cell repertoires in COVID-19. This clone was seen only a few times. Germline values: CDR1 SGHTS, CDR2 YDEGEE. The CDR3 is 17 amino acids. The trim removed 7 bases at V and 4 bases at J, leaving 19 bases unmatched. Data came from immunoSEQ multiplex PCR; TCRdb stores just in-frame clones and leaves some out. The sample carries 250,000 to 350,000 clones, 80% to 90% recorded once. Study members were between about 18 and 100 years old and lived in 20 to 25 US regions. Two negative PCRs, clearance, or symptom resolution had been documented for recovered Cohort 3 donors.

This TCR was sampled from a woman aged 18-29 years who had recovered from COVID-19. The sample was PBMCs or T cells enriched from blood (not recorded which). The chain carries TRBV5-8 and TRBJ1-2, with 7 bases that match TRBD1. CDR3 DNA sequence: TGTGCCAGCCTCCAGCAAGGGGGCCTTCTAACAGGCTATGGCTACACCTTC. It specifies CASLQQGGLLTGYGYTF.